The 27 T cell receptor beta chains reported below all come from one sample, sequenced in a study of CD4 T cells in relation to SARS-CoV-2 and coronaviruses. Their antigen targets remain unknown. Unexposed donor CD4+ T cells date from about 2011-2018, before the COVID-19 pandemic. After about 10 days of culture, CD4+ T cells were isolated. The table came from immunoSEQ multiplex PCR; TCRdb's copy has only in-frame clones and leaves some out. The repertoire holds some 16,000 clones, with about four fifths as singletons. Material for sequencing was CD4+ T cells from PBMCs, cultured in vitro. These receptors all stem from a human donor in good health.

The chain joins TRBV6-5 to TRBJ1-2; TRBD1 agrees at 8 bases. The V gene end was trimmed by 6 bases and the J gene end by 3 bases; junction bases not matched to a gene: 6. From germline, CDR1 is MNHEY and CDR2 SVGAGI. The CDR3 has 14 amino acids. The CDR3, as DNA: TGTGCCAGCAGAACCAACAGGGGGGACTATGGCTACACCTTC. Translating gives CASRTNRGDYGYTF.

The V gene is TRBV14, the J gene TRBJ2-1, with D hard to call. CDR1 is SGHDN and CDR2 is FVKESK in the germline V gene. V was pared by 4 bases and J by 3 bases, with 16 bases between. This CDR3 has 16 amino acids. The CDR3 is CASSRSVQTVYNEQFF. The CDR3 nucleotides are TGTGCCAGCAGCCGATCAGTCCAAACTGTCTACAATGAGCAGTTCTTC.

CDR3 sequence: CASRGDGGATGELFF. CDR3 nucleotide sequence: TGCGCCAGCAGAGGGGACGGCGGTGCCACCGGGGAGCTGTTTTTT. The chain joins TRBV5-1 to TRBJ2-2; D is perhaps TRBD1 or TRBD2 (5 bases each). The CDR3 runs 15 residues. Looked up from germline, CDR1 is SGHRS and CDR2 is YFSETQ. V dropped 5 bases and J dropped 4 bases, with 15 bases sitting between them.

The rearrangement joins TRBV10-3 to TRBJ1-5; D ambiguous. Germline V gene sequence: CDR1 ENHRY, CDR2 SYGVKD. Trimming took 0 bases from V and 5 from J, leaving 8 bases between them. The CDR3 length is 14 residues. The CDR3 loop reads CAISESPRDQPQHF. The DNA of the CDR3 is TGTGCCATCAGTGAGTCCCCCAGAGATCAGCCCCAGCATTTT.

V is TRBV12-3 or TRBV12-4 and J is TRBJ2-7; possible D gene TRBD1, 6 bases. V lost 3 bases, J lost 1 base, and 7 bases lay in between. CDR3 length: 13 residues. CDR3 sequence: CASSLGASYEQYF. The CDR3 nucleotides are TGTGCCAGCAGTTTGGGGGCATCCTACGAGCAGTACTTC.

This clone was detected once. The chain couples TRBV5-1 to TRBJ1-1, with D possibly matching TRBD1 (6 bases). Germline CDR1 SGHRS, CDR2 YFSETQ. The CDR3 extends over 13 amino acids. Trimming shortened V by 4 bases and J by 11 bases, and 18 bases separated the two germline ends. The CDR3 sequence: CASSLVGGREAFF. CDR3 DNA sequence: TGCGCCAGCAGCCTGGTGGGGGGGCGAGAGGCTTTCTTT.

CDR3 sequence: CASSPGTGVNQPQHF. DNA for the CDR3: TGTGCCAGCTCACCAGGGACAGGGGTCAATCAGCCCCAGCATTTT. The chain recombines TRBV18 with TRBJ1-5, with 10 bases matching TRBD1. CDR3 size: 15 residues. The trim removed 2 bases at V and 3 bases at J, leaving 1 base unmatched. CDR1 KGHSH and CDR2 LQKENI come from the germline V gene. The full variable domain, completed using reference TRBV18 and TRBJ1-5, is NAGVMQNPRHLVRRRGQEARLRCSPMKGHSHVYWYRQLPEEGLKFMVYLQKENIIDESGMPKERFSAEFPKEGPSILRIQQVVRGDSAAYFCASSPGTGVNQPQHFGDGTRLSIL.

This rearrangement joins TRBV18 to TRBJ2-3; 12 positions match TRBD2. V trimming: 3 bases; J trimming: 0 bases; junction bases outside the gene matches: 16. The length of the CDR3 is 21 residues. Germline CDR1 KGHSH, CDR2 LQKENI. CDR3: CASSPAGSTGTSGPSTDTQYF. CDR3 in DNA: TGTGCCAGCTCACCTGCGGGGAGTACCGGGACTAGCGGGCCTAGCACAGATACGCAGTATTTT.

V is TRBV19 and J is TRBJ2-7; 9 bases agree with TRBD1. Germline V lookup: CDR1 LNHDA, CDR2 SQIVND (reference sequence). CDR3 length equals 16 residues. Unmatched junction bases numbered 10, after V lost 5 bases and J lost 2 bases. The CDR3 coding sequence is TGTGCCAGTAGTGCCCCCCCGGGACAGGGCGCCTACGAGCAGTACTTC. Protein sequence: CASSAPPGQGAYEQYF.

V gene TRBV3-1 (or the pseudogene TRBV3-2) combines with J gene TRBJ1-4; D is possibly TRBD1 (5 bases). This CDR3 spans 15 amino acids. The germline V gene has CDR1 LGHDT and CDR2 YNNKEL (reference sequence). Trimming left V 4 bases short and J 3 bases short, with 12 bases between. The CDR3 is CASSRGGIANEKLFF. In nucleotides, the CDR3 is TGTGCCAGCAGCCGCGGGGGTATCGCTAATGAAAAACTGTTTTTT.

This clone has just a few counts. This CDR3 is CASSVGLAGEQYF. Written as DNA, the CDR3 is TGTGCCAGCAGCGTAGGACTAGCGGGAGAGCAGTACTTC. The gene calls are TRBV9 and TRBJ2-7; 11 positions agree with TRBD2. The CDR3 covers 13 residues. The germline CDR1 and CDR2 sequences are SGDLS and YYNGEE. V lost 0 bases and J lost 7; bases outside the gene matches: 0.

V gene TRBV4-1 combines with J gene TRBJ1-6; D may be TRBD1 (6 bases). CDR3 length: 17 amino acids. The germline V and J ends were trimmed by 3 bases and 5 bases, with 17 bases remaining between them. Germline CDR1 and CDR2: MGHRA and YSYEKL. CDR3 sequence (DNA): TGCGCCAGCAGCCAGCCGACAGGTTTTGGTAATAATTCACCCCTCCACTTT. Translating it yields CASSQPTGFGNNSPLHF.

The CDR3 DNA is TGTGCCAGCAGTATCACAGGGTTAGAGCAGTACTTC. It is translated as CASSITGLEQYF. V is TRBV28 and J is TRBJ2-7; tentatively, D is TRBD1 (6 bases). CDR3 length equals 12 residues. Germline CDR1 is MDHEN and CDR2 is SYDVKM. Trimming took 5 bases from V and 7 from J, leaving 12 bases between them.

V and J are TRBV27 and TRBJ1-2, with D perhaps TRBD1 (6 bases). The CDR3 is 13 residues long. The germline V and J ends were trimmed by 7 bases and 4 bases, with 13 bases remaining between them. Germline-derived CDR1 and CDR2 are MNHEY and SMNVEV (reference sequence). CDR3 DNA: TGTGCCAGCACCCCTGGGGGGGCCTATGGCTACACCTTC. Translation: CASTPGGAYGYTF.

The chain couples TRBV24-1 to TRBJ1-5, with D perhaps matching TRBD1 (6 bases). V shed 5 bases and J shed 5 bases, with 18 bases lying between them. Looked up from germline, CDR1 is KGHDR and CDR2 is SFDVKD. This CDR3 spans 16 amino acids. In DNA, the CDR3 is TGTGCCACCAGTGCCACTGGGGCAGGGGTGGATCAGCCCCAGCATTTT. This codes for CATSATGAGVDQPQHF.

J is TRBJ1-2 and V is TRBV2; 7 bases match TRBD1. This CDR3 is built from 14 residues. Germline V gene data show CDR1 as SNHLY and CDR2 as FYNNEI. J gave up 5 bases and V 2 bases, and 5 bases lay outside the gene matches. The CDR3 protein is CASSEQGQSYGYTF. CDR3 coding DNA: TGTGCCAGCAGTGAACAGGGACAGAGTTATGGCTACACCTTC.

This clone is labeled as medium-sized. This rearrangement joins TRBV2 to TRBJ2-3, with D perhaps matching TRBD1 (6 bases). Germline lookup yields CDR1 SNHLY and CDR2 FYNNEI. The V gene lost 6 bases and the J gene lost 0 bases, with 16 bases spanning the gap. This CDR3 has 16 amino acids. The DNA of the CDR3 is TGTGCCAGCAGGGCCAGGGGCGGGTATAGCACAGATACGCAGTATTTT. Its protein is CASRARGGYSTDTQYF.

The chain is built from TRBV10-1 and TRBJ2-3; the D is unclear. CDR3 size: 14 residues. Germline CDR1 is WNHNN and CDR2 is SYGVQD (reference sequence). V gave up 3 bases and J gave up 2 bases, with 9 bases separating them. The CDR3, as DNA: TGCGCCAGCAGTGATTATTCGTCCACAGATACGCAGTATTTT. The encoded protein is CASSDYSSTDTQYF.

CDR3 nucleotide sequence: TGTGCCAGCAGGCCGACAGGGGTAATCTATGGCTACACCTTC. The encoded protein is CASRPTGVIYGYTF. The chain combines TRBV6-5 with TRBJ1-2; 8 positions agree with TRBD1. Germline trimming cut 6 bases from V and 4 bases from J; bases unmatched to any gene: 7. The CDR3 consists of 14 residues. Germline-derived CDR1 and CDR2 are MNHEY and SVGAGI.

The chain carries TRBV9 and TRBJ2-3; 9 bases fit TRBD2. This CDR3 region has 18 residues. In germline, CDR1 is SGDLS, CDR2 YYNGEE. The junction had 25 bases not matched to a gene; V was cut back by 4 bases and J by 13 bases. The CDR3 region has the DNA TGTGCCAGCAGCATAGAAACCTCTAGCGGGACTTCACCCGTATATAAGTATTTT. Amino acids: CASSIETSSGTSPVYKYF.

This chain joins TRBV29-1 and TRBJ2-5; D gene unclear. V was clipped by 0 bases and J by 6 bases, with 5 bases between them. Germline V gene data show CDR1 as SQVTM and CDR2 as ANQGSEA. This CDR3 has 11 amino acids. CDR3 protein: CSVEEIKTQYF. CDR3 sequence (DNA): TGCAGCGTTGAAGAGATAAAGACCCAGTACTTC.

This clone was detected a few times. The gene calls are TRBV14 and TRBJ1-2, with TRBD1 identical over 7 bases. The CDR3 sequence is 15 residues long. Germline values: CDR1 SGHDN, CDR2 FVKESK. With 3 bases clipped from V and 9 bases from J, the junction kept 13 bases outside the gene matches. CDR3 nucleotide sequence: TGTGCCAGCAGCCAGCAGGGGGGCGCCGCCCGGAGCTACACCTTC. Translated: CASSQQGGAARSYTF.

About this clone: The sample contains more than one DNA sequence encoding this CDR3. The chain combines TRBV19 with TRBJ1-2; no firm D call. V was shortened by 6 bases and J by 4 bases, with 15 bases between the two germline ends. There are 14 residues in the CDR3. Germline assignment: CDR1 LNHDA and CDR2 SQIVND (reference sequence). Here the CDR3 reads CASSSSGSSYGYTF. The CDR3 DNA sequence: TGTGCCAGTAGCTCTTCGGGCTCTTCCTATGGCTACACCTTC.

The chain uses TRBV30 and TRBJ2-3; no firm D call. V shed 3 bases and J shed 5 bases, with 3 bases lying between them. Germline V gene lookup returns CDR1 GTSNPN and CDR2 SVGIG (reference sequence). This CDR3 spans 10 amino acids. The CDR3 DNA reads TGTGCCTGGAGCCGAGATACGCAGTATTTT. It specifies CAWSRDTQYF.

By share of the sample, this clone is medium-sized. The chain couples TRBV12-3 or TRBV12-4 to TRBJ1-2; tentatively, D is TRBD1 (6 bases). The V and J ends lost 6 bases and 8 bases respectively, with 13 bases between them. This CDR3 comprises 12 residues. CDR3 DNA sequence: TGTGCCAGCAGCCACAGGGTGGGGGGCTACACCTTC. The encoded protein is CASSHRVGGYTF.

V and J are TRBV18 and TRBJ1-2, with unresolved D. The CDR3 sequence is 15 residues long. V was clipped by 4 bases and J by 7 bases, with 19 bases between them. The germline gives CDR1 KGHSH, CDR2 LQKENI. This CDR3 is CASSLLRADAGGYTF. In nucleotides, the CDR3 is TGTGCCAGCTCACTCTTACGCGCCGATGCGGGTGGCTACACCTTC.

The V gene is TRBV3-1 (or the pseudogene TRBV3-2), the J gene TRBJ2-1, with 12 positions matching TRBD1. Germline loops: CDR1 LGHDT, CDR2 YNNKEL (reference sequence). CDR3 length: 17 amino acids. V lost 1 base and J lost 4; bases outside the gene matches: 5. The CDR3 DNA follows: TGTGCCAGCAGCCAAGCTCCGGGACAGGGGGCTTACAATGAGCAGTTCTTC. It specifies CASSQAPGQGAYNEQFF.